These 16 T cell receptor beta chains were sequenced from one sample in a study of OX40 agonist ivuxolimab in advanced cancers. Sequencing used immunoSEQ multiplex PCR; TCRdb keeps in-frame clones, though not all of them. The sample has roughly 60,000 clones; about 86% are singletons. The material sequenced was CD4+ or CD8+ T cells sorted from blood, taken in a trial of the OX40 agonist ivuxolimab. The source is an adult with an advanced solid tumor such as melanoma, head and neck, liver or kidney cancer.

The rearrangement links TRBV29-1 to TRBJ2-1; TRBD1 or TRBD2 may be the D gene (7 bases each). Trimming took 2 bases from V and 7 from J, leaving 21 bases between them. CDR3 length: 16 residues. CDR1 is SQVTM and CDR2 is ANQGSEA in the germline V gene. This CDR3 is CSVESGPGGVWNEQFF. The CDR3 DNA reads TGCAGCGTTGAATCGGGACCAGGGGGGGTGTGGAATGAGCAGTTCTTC.

This clone rates as medium-sized (0.01 to 0.1%). The chain uses TRBV11-2 and TRBJ2-7; 11 bases are a match to TRBD2. CDR3 length: 15 amino acids. Germline V gives CDR1 SGHAT, CDR2 FQNNGV. Trimming cost V 2 bases and J 6 bases; bases outside gene matches: 6. Here the CDR3 DNA reads TGTGCCAGCAGCTTACTAGCGGGAGGCTCCGCCGAGCAGTACTTC. This encodes CASSLLAGGSAEQYF.

The chain combines TRBV2 with TRBJ2-4, with 8 bases lining up with TRBD1. The V and J ends lost 6 bases and 7 bases, in that order; junction bases with no gene match: 5. Germline values: CDR1 SNHLY, CDR2 FYNNEI. The CDR3 is 13 residues long. The CDR3 spells CASRDRDGNIQYF. As DNA, the CDR3 is TGTGCCAGCAGGGACAGGGACGGCAACATTCAGTACTTC.

The chain has TRBV5-6 and TRBJ1-1; D not resolved. In germline, CDR1 is SGHDT, CDR2 YYEEEE. Trimming pared 3 bases from V and 5 bases from J, leaving 17 bases between. CDR3 size: 15 residues. The DNA of the CDR3 is TGTGCCAGCAGCTCGTACCACATCCGTGGGACTGAAGCTTTCTTT. It yields the protein CASSSYHIRGTEAFF.

The CDR3 DNA reads as TGTGCCAGCAGTGAGTCCCCTAGCACAGATACGCAGTATTTT. Its protein is CASSESPSTDTQYF. The V and J genes are TRBV6-1 and TRBJ2-3; D is uncertain. Germline CDR1 MNHNS, CDR2 SASEGT. V dropped 3 bases and J dropped 0 bases, with 7 bases sitting between them. This CDR3 region has 14 residues.

The rearrangement uses TRBV7-3 and TRBJ2-3; 10 positions agree with TRBD2. The CDR3 has 18 amino acids. J gave up 1 base and V 4 bases, and 11 bases lay outside the gene matches. Germline CDR1 and CDR2: SGHTA and FQGTGA. The CDR3 loop is CASSSQAGGRLGTDTQYF. CDR3 in DNA: TGTGCCAGCAGCTCTCAAGCGGGGGGGCGATTGGGCACAGATACGCAGTATTTT.

The chain is built from TRBV15 and TRBJ1-5, with D possibly TRBD1 on 5 matching bases. Trimming removed 7 bases at V and 5 bases at J, with 18 bases between. The CDR3 has 15 residues. Germline CDR1 and CDR2: LNHNV and YYDKDF (reference sequence). CDR3 amino acids: CATKKGWGVDQPQHF. The CDR3 coding sequence is TGTGCCACCAAAAAGGGTTGGGGGGTTGATCAGCCCCAGCATTTT.

CDR3 sequence reads: CSVLGGSNGYTF. The CDR3 DNA reads TGCAGCGTTCTTGGGGGGTCTAACGGCTACACCTTC. The chain employs TRBV29-1 and TRBJ1-2, with D possibly matching TRBD1 (5 bases). V was clipped by 5 bases and J by 8 bases, with 15 bases between them. This CDR3 is 12 amino acids long. CDR1 and CDR2 (germline): SQVTM, ANQGSEA.

The chain carries TRBV18 and TRBJ1-5; D is perhaps TRBD1 (6 bases). The CDR3 is 15 amino acids. The germline CDR1 and CDR2 sequences are KGHSH and LQKENI. Between the trimmed V and J ends, which lost 5 bases and 1 base, there was a span of 12 bases. Here the CDR3 reads CASSAIGQSNQPQHF. CDR3 sequence (DNA): TGTGCCAGCTCAGCAATAGGACAGAGCAATCAGCCCCAGCATTTT.

The chain is built from TRBV7-3 and TRBJ2-7, with a possible D match to TRBD1 (5 bases). There are 15 residues in the CDR3. V was shortened by 0 bases and J by 2 bases, with 11 bases between the two germline ends. Germline loops: CDR1 SGHTA, CDR2 FQGTGA. The CDR3 DNA sequence: TGTGCCAGCAGCTTAACGTCCGACAGCACCTACGAGCAGTACTTC. It specifies CASSLTSDSTYEQYF.

The chain carries TRBV6-1 and TRBJ2-3; tentatively, D is TRBD1 or TRBD2 (7 bases each). Germline CDR1 reads MNHNS; CDR2 reads SASEGT. V was clipped by 4 bases and J by 7 bases, with 18 bases between them. This CDR3 is built from 15 residues. CDR3 nucleotide sequence: TGTGCCAGCAGTGGGGGGGGAGGGGGCGCGAATACGCAGTATTTT. Translating it yields CASSGGGGGANTQYF.

V gene TRBV19 combines with J gene TRBJ1-4; D might be TRBD1 (5 bases). This CDR3 contains 15 residues. Germline lookup yields CDR1 LNHDA and CDR2 SQIVND (reference sequence). V lost 5 bases and J lost 2, with 12 bases in between. DNA for the CDR3: TGTGCCAGTAGTGTTAACAGGAATACTAATGAAAAACTGTTTTTT. Translated, it gives CASSVNRNTNEKLFF. Complete variable domain (other parts from reference TRBV19 and TRBJ1-4): DGGITQSPKYLFRKEGQNVTLSCEQNLNHDAMYWYRQDPGQGLRLIYYSQIVNDFQKGDIAEGYSVSREKKESFPLTVTSAQKNPTAFYLCASSVNRNTNEKLFFGSGTQLSVL.

The CDR3 reads CASRWAAQETQYF. CDR3 nucleotides: TGTGCCAGCAGATGGGCCGCACAAGAGACCCAGTACTTC. This chain joins TRBV21-1 and TRBJ2-5; no check of the table's D call, TRBD1, against the DNA was made. TRBV21-1 is noted as a pseudogene. This CDR3 comprises 13 residues.

This clone came up once. This chain links TRBV5-5 with TRBJ2-1; 11 bases match TRBD2. Germline V gene sequence: CDR1 SGHKS, CDR2 YYEKEE (reference sequence). The CDR3 consists of 17 residues. The J segment lost 9 bases and the V segment lost 5 bases, leaving 16 bases of the junction unmatched. The DNA for the CDR3 is TGTGCCAGCAGTTGGGCCCCCGGGACTAGCGGTCCGAGTGAGCAGTTCTTC. This translates into CASSWAPGTSGPSEQFF. Supplemented by reference TRBV5-5 and TRBJ2-1, the full variable domain reads DAGVTQSPTHLIKTRGQQVTLRCSPISGHKSVSWYQQVLGQGPQFIFQYYEKEERGRGNFPDRFSARQFPNYSSELNVNALLLGDSALYLCASSWAPGTSGPSEQFFGPGTRLTVL.

V and J are TRBV6-1 and TRBJ2-7, with a weak D call TRBD2 (6 bases). The length of the CDR3 is 12 residues. V was pared by 7 bases and J by 7 bases, with 14 bases between. Looked up from germline, CDR1 is MNHNS and CDR2 is SASEGT. The CDR3 DNA sequence: TGTGCCAGCACGGGAGACATCTGGGAGCAGTACTTC. This translates into CASTGDIWEQYF.

The rearrangement links TRBV9 to TRBJ2-5; no clear D. Germline V gene lookup returns CDR1 SGDLS and CDR2 YYNGEE. This CDR3 spans 14 amino acids. V was cut by 2 bases and J by 6 bases, with 14 bases left in between. The CDR3: CASSVGPQVKTQYF. The CDR3, as DNA: TGTGCCAGCAGCGTCGGACCCCAAGTAAAGACCCAGTACTTC.